A selection of T cell receptor beta chains follows, all from one sample in a study of cytomegalovirus exposure and HLA in healthy donors. This table comes from immunoSEQ multiplex PCR, and its TCRdb copy is limited to in-frame clones, with some not included. The sample totals some 130,000 clones; its top ten clones hold approximately 1.6%. Material: PBMCs. All receptors derive from a man aged 18 to 30 in good health and CMV-seronegative. The CDR3 runs from the conserved cysteine through the conserved F or W. The D gene is left open where the match is weak.

>TRBD1|TRBV6-4|TRBJ2-2
CASKAQGDTTGELFF
TGTGCCAGCAAAGCACAGGGGGACACCACCGGGGAGCTGTTTTTT
>.|TRBV19|TRBJ1-1
CASSTRAGTEAFF
TGTGCCAGTAGTACCCGCGCGGGGACTGAAGCTTTCTTT
>TRBD1|TRBV19|TRBJ2-3
CASELGQGRRTREADTQYF
TGTGCCAGTGAGTTAGGACAGGGGCGAAGGACCCGGGAGGCAGATACGCAGTATTTT
>TRBD2|TRBV7-3|TRBJ2-1
CASRQGPGLAGPNEQFF
TGTGCCAGCAGACAGGGACCGGGACTAGCGGGTCCCAATGAGCAGTTCTTC
>TRBD2|TRBV19|TRBJ2-1
CATRSELAGVNEQFF
TGTGCCACAAGGAGTGAACTAGCGGGAGTCAATGAGCAGTTCTTC
>.|TRBV19|TRBJ2-2
CASSLGSGTLNTGELFF
TGTGCCAGTTCTCTAGGGTCCGGGACACTAAACACCGGGGAGCTGTTTTTT
>.|TRBV5-1|TRBJ1-4
CASSLDRRGEKLFF
TGCGCCAGCAGCTTGGACAGGAGGGGTGAAAAACTGTTTTTT
>TRBD1|TRBV10-3|TRBJ1-1
CAISESNRGGTEAFF
TGTGCCATCAGTGAGTCAAACAGGGGTGGCACTGAAGCTTTCTTT
>TRBD1|TRBV9|TRBJ1-3
CASSVHLTGGSGNTIYF
TGTGCCAGCAGCGTTCACTTAACAGGGGGGTCTGGAAACACCATATATTTT
>TRBD2|TRBV14|TRBJ2-5
CASSRGLEETQYF
TGTGCCAGCAGCCGTGGACTAGAAGAGACCCAGTACTTC
>TRBD1|TRBV28|TRBJ2-2
CASSLVAGGSSGELFF
TGTGCCAGCAGTTTAGTGGCAGGGGGCTCGAGCGGGGAGCTGTTTTTT
>.|TRBV18|TRBJ1-4
CASSPTGLNEKLFF
TGTGCCAGCTCACCTACAGGGCTTAATGAAAAACTGTTTTTT
>TRBD1|TRBV19|TRBJ1-5
CASSTPRTGGNQPQHF
TGTGCCAGTAGTACTCCTCGGACAGGGGGAAATCAGCCCCAGCATTTT
>.|TRBV29-1|TRBJ2-1
CSVRTGMDEQFF
TGCAGCGTTCGTACAGGGATGGATGAGCAGTTCTTC
>.|TRBV7-2|TRBJ2-1
CASSQFLADSSYNEQFF
TGTGCCAGCAGCCAATTCTTAGCGGATAGCTCCTACAATGAGCAGTTCTTC
>.|TRBV28|TRBJ1-2
CASSLPLSLYGYTF
TGTGCCAGCAGTTTACCCCTTTCACTTTATGGCTACACCTTC
>TRBD1|TRBV19|TRBJ1-2
CASSIRSDRAFGGYTF
TGTGCCAGTAGTATAAGGTCGGACAGGGCCTTTGGTGGCTACACCTTC
>TRBD1|TRBV5-6|TRBJ1-6
CASSWDRRSYNSPLHF
TGTGCCAGCAGCTGGGACAGGCGCTCCTATAATTCACCCCTCCACTTT
>.|TRBV28|TRBJ1-5
CASSLWQGHQPQHF
TGTGCCAGCAGTTTATGGCAGGGCCATCAGCCCCAGCATTTT
>.|TRBV27|TRBJ2-7
CASSFTPSYEQYF
TGTGCCAGCAGTTTTACTCCTTCCTACGAGCAGTACTTC
>TRBD2|TRBV9|TRBJ2-2
CASSVGGGTGELFF
TGTGCCAGCAGCGTAGGCGGGGGCACCGGGGAGCTGTTTTTT
>TRBD1|TRBV11-2|TRBJ2-2
CASTSSDRDTGELFF
TGTGCCAGCACCTCCTCGGACAGGGACACCGGGGAGCTGTTTTTT
>.|TRBV28|TRBJ2-7
CASSTRVEQYF
TGTGCCAGCAGTACGAGGGTCGAGCAGTACTTC
>.|TRBV7-9|TRBJ1-2
CASTPGSGYTF
TGTGCCAGCACCCCGGGTAGTGGCTACACCTTC
>.|TRBV4-3|TRBJ2-7
CASSQEVGTYEQYF
TGCGCCAGCAGCCAAGAGGTGGGGACATACGAGCAGTACTTC
>.|TRBV9|TRBJ1-2
CASSGRGGHYYTF
TGTGCCAGCAGCGGTAGGGGGGGACACTACTACACCTTC
>.|TRBV6-1|TRBJ1-1
CASGSGAGTEAFF
TGTGCCAGCGGGTCAGGGGCAGGGACTGAAGCTTTCTTT
>.|TRBV5-5|TRBJ1-6
CASSRWGQDSPLHF
TGTGCCAGCAGCCGGTGGGGGCAGGATTCACCCCTCCACTTT
>TRBD2|TRBV2|TRBJ2-7
CASRPGLAGYEQYF
TGTGCCAGCAGACCGGGACTAGCGGGTTACGAGCAGTACTTC
>TRBD1|TRBV19|TRBJ1-4
CASSPYRGTGEKLFF
TGTGCCAGTAGTCCCTACAGGGGGACCGGTGAAAAACTGTTTTTT
>.|TRBV25-1|TRBJ1-4
CASSAREKLFF
TGTGCCAGCAGTGCGCGAGAAAAACTGTTTTTT
>.|TRBV30|TRBJ1-6
CALRTGQYNSPLHF
TGTGCCTTAAGGACTGGACAGTATAATTCACCCCTCCACTTT
>.|TRBV15|TRBJ2-7
CATSRDPGSSYEQYF
TGTGCCACCAGCAGAGATCCAGGCAGCTCCTACGAGCAGTACTTC
>TRBD1|TRBV29-1|TRBJ2-7
CSVRDRAISYEQYF
TGCAGCGTTCGGGACAGGGCGATTTCATACGAGCAGTACTTC
>TRBD2|TRBV6-6|TRBJ2-2
CASSHLSGRVPGELFF
TGTGCCAGCAGTCACCTAAGCGGGAGGGTCCCCGGGGAGCTGTTTTTT
>.|TRBV7-9|TRBJ1-1
CASSLDEGTEAFF
TGTGCCAGCAGCTTAGACGAGGGTACTGAAGCTTTCTTT
>.|TRBV6-1|TRBJ2-7
CASSKTSQGYEQYF
TGTGCCAGCAGTAAAACGTCACAGGGATACGAGCAGTACTTC
>TRBD1|TRBV7-2|TRBJ1-4
CASSDTAWTGINEKLFF
TGTGCCAGCAGCGATACCGCTTGGACAGGGATAAATGAAAAACTGTTTTTT
>.|TRBV28|TRBJ2-6
CASSGSTLSGANVLTF
TGTGCCAGCAGTGGGTCGACTCTCTCTGGGGCCAACGTCCTGACTTTC
>TRBD1|TRBV9|TRBJ2-2
CASSLRTGAGELFF
TGTGCCAGCAGCTTAAGGACAGGGGCCGGGGAGCTGTTTTTT
>TRBD1|TRBV12-5|TRBJ2-7
CASGLAPGQITYEQYF
TGTGCTAGTGGTTTGGCCCCGGGACAGATAACCTACGAGCAGTACTTC
>TRBD1|TRBV9|TRBJ2-2
CASRANPGQKNTGELFF
TGTGCCAGCAGGGCTAACCCGGGACAGAAGAACACCGGGGAGCTGTTTTTT
>TRBD1|TRBV5-1|TRBJ1-1
CASSARGQGAVGTEAFF
TGCGCCAGCAGCGCCAGGGGACAGGGGGCTGTAGGCACTGAAGCTTTCTTT
>TRBD1|TRBV6-6|TRBJ2-7
CASSYPPRQGSHEQYF
TGTGCCAGCAGTTACCCCCCCAGACAGGGTTCACACGAGCAGTACTTC
>.|TRBV23-1|TRBJ1-1
CASSQKRNTEAFF
TGCGCCAGCAGTCAAAAGCGGAACACTGAAGCTTTCTTT
>.|TRBV19|TRBJ2-2
CASSIYGELFF
TGTGCCAGTAGTATTTACGGGGAGCTGTTTTTT
>.|TRBV27|TRBJ1-1
CASRPILGGATEAFF
TGTGCCAGCAGGCCAATTTTAGGGGGGGCCACTGAAGCTTTCTTT
>.|TRBV28|TRBJ1-5
CATSDGDNQPQHF
TGTGCCACCTCTGACGGGGACAATCAGCCCCAGCATTTT
>TRBD2|TRBV9|TRBJ2-1
CASSVGTSGGNEQFF
TGTGCCAGCAGCGTCGGGACTAGCGGGGGCAATGAGCAGTTCTTC
>TRBD2|TRBV7-8|TRBJ2-7
CASSPHLGTRREQYF
TGTGCCAGCAGCCCGCACCTCGGGACTAGACGCGAGCAGTACTTC
>TRBD1|TRBV7-2|TRBJ1-2
CASRTGGMDYGYTF
TGTGCCAGCAGGACAGGGGGCATGGACTATGGCTACACCTTC
>.|TRBV5-4|TRBJ2-5
CASSPGGSGKQETQYF
TGTGCCAGCAGCCCCGGGGGTAGCGGAAAACAAGAGACCCAGTACTTC
>TRBD2|TRBV6-1|TRBJ2-3
CASSEPTSGGAHLTDTQYF
TGTGCCAGCAGTGAACCAACTAGCGGGGGGGCCCATTTAACAGATACGCAGTATTTT
>.|TRBV7-2|TRBJ1-2
CASSLLGGGRGVSGYTF
TGTGCCAGCAGCTTACTTGGGGGGGGGCGCGGGGTGAGTGGCTACACCTTC
>TRBD1|TRBV5-5|TRBJ2-7
CASSFGGTGGGEQYF
TGTGCCAGCAGCTTCGGCGGGACAGGGGGCGGCGAGCAGTACTTC
>.|TRBV7-6|TRBJ1-1
CASSRGSLGTEAFF
TGTGCCAGCAGCCGCGGGTCGTTGGGCACTGAAGCTTTCTTT
>.|TRBV15|TRBJ1-5
CATSRERARNQPQHF
TGTGCCACCAGCAGAGAGAGGGCCCGGAATCAGCCCCAGCATTTT
>TRBD1|TRBV27|TRBJ2-3
CASSLQTGAADTQYF
TGTGCCAGCAGTTTACAAACAGGGGCCGCAGATACGCAGTATTTT
>.|TRBV2|TRBJ1-1
CASSTYRAMNTEAFF
TGTGCCAGCAGCACCTACAGGGCAATGAACACTGAAGCTTTCTTT
>TRBD2|TRBV28|TRBJ2-7
CASSRPLGGGGSYEQYF
TGTGCCAGCAGTCGACCCCTCGGGGGCGGGGGGTCCTACGAGCAGTACTTC